This T cell receptor beta chain was obtained from a study of T cells in Graves' hyperthyroidism and ophthalmopathy. Study-wide points: Ophthalmopathy could be told apart from stable hyperthyroidism with a 13 V-J model.

RNA transcripts provided the source from which TCR beta CDR3 regions were amplified. Primed by the HTBI set, a first-round RT-PCR was run on the TCR CDR3. TCRdb reanalysed the multiplex PCR reads using MiXCR and keeps one entry per CDR3 protein. The table has approximately 620,000 distinct CDR3 sequences, approximately 15% seen once. This clonotype has more than one count but fewer than ten. What it recognizes is unknown. A NOSPECS grade of at least 4, a Clinical Activity Score of at least 3 and duration under 3 months were recorded in ophthalmopathy patients. Germline lookup yields CDR1 SGDLS and CDR2 YYNGEE. The CDR3 runs 14 residues. J lost 2 bases, V lost 0 bases, and 2 bases had no gene match.

This receptor was identified in a woman aged 40-49 years with Graves' ophthalmopathy. This rearrangement joins TRBV9 to TRBJ2-7; 7 bases line up with TRBD2. Material: blood. This CDR3 is CASSVEAGTYEQYF. The CDR3 DNA sequence: TGTGCCAGCAGCGTAGAAGCGGGAACCTACGAGCAGTACTTC.